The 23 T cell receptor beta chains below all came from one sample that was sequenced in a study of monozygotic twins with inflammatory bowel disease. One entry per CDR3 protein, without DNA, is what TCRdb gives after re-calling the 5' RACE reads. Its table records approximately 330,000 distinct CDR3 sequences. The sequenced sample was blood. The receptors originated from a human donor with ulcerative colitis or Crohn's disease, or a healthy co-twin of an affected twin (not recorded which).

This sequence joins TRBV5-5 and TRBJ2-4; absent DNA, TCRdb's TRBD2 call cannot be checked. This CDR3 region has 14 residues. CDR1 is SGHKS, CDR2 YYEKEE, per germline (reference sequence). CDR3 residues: CASSQTSGKNIQYF.

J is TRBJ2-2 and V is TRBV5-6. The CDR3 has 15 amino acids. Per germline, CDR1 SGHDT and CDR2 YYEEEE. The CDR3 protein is CASSSPTSNTGELFF.

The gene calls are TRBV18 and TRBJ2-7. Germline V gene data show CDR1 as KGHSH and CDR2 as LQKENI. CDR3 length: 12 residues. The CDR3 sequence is CASSPSLGEQYF.

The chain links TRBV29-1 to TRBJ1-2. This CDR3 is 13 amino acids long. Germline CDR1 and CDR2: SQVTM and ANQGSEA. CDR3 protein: CSVEAGNNYGYTF.

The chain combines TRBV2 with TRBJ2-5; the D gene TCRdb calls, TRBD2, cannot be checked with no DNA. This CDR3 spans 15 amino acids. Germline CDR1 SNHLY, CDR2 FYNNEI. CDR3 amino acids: CASSEPSGSVETQYF. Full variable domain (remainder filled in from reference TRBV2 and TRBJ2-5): EPEVTQTPSHQVTQMGQEVILRCVPISNHLYFYWYRQILGQKVEFLVSFYNNEISEKSEIFDDQFSVERPDGSNFTLKIRSTKLEDSAMYFCASSEPSGSVETQYFGPGTRLLVL.

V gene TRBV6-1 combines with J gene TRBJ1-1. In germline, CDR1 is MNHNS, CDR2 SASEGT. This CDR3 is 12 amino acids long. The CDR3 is CASSEAPGEAFF.

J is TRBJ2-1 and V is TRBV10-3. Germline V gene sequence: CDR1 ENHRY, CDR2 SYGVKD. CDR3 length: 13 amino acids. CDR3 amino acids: CATAVSSYNEQFF.

The CDR3 protein is CASSLGTDRGLETYEQYF. V usage is TRBV5-1 and J usage is TRBJ2-7; TCRdb picks TRBD1, but there is no DNA to check that call. Looked up from germline, CDR1 is SGHRS and CDR2 is YFSETQ. The CDR3 is 18 residues long.

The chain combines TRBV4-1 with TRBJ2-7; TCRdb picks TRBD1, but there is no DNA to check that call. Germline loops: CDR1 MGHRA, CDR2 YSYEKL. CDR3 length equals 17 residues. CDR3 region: CASSQVHTPGQGYEQYF.

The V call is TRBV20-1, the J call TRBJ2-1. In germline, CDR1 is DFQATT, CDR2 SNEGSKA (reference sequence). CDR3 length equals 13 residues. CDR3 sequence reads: CSAHAGPYNEQFF.

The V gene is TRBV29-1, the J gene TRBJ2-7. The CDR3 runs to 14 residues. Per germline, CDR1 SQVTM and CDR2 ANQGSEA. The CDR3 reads CSVEDTGSSYEQYF.

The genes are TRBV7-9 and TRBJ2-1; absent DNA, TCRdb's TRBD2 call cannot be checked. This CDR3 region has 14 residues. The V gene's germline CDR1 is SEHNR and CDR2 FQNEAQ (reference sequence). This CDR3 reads CASSSYREHNEQFF.

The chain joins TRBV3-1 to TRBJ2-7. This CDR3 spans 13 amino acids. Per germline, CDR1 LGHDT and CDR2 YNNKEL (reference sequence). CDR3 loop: CASSQERWGEQYF.

This CDR3 reads CASSFRKTGELFF. This chain uses TRBV12-3 or TRBV12-4 with TRBJ2-2. This CDR3 region has 13 residues.

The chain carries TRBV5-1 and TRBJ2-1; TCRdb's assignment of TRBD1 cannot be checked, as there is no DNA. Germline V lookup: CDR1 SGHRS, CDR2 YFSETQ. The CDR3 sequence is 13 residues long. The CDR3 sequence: CASSRTGSNEQFF.

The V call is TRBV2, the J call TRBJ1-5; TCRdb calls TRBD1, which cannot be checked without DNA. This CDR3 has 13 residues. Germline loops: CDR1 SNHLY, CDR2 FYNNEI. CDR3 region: CASRDRDHQPQHF.

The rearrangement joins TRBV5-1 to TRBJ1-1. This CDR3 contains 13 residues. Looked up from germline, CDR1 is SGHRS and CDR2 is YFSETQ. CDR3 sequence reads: CASREEGNTEAFF. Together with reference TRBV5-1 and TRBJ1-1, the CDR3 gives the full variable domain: KAGVTQTPRYLIKTRGQQVTLSCSPISGHRSVSWYQQTPGQGLQFLFEYFSETQRNKGNFPGRFSGRQFSNSRSEMNVSTLELGDSALYLCASREEGNTEAFFGQGTRLTVV.

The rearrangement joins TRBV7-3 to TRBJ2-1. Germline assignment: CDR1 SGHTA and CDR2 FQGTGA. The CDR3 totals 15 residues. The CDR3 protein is CASSSGQGFYNEQFF.

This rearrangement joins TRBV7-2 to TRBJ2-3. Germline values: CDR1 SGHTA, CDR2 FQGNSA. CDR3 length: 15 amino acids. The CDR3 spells CASFASGASTDTQYF.

The CDR3 reads CSVAVPPNYEQYF. The chain employs TRBV29-1 and TRBJ2-7. This CDR3 contains 13 residues. From germline, CDR1 is SQVTM and CDR2 ANQGSEA.

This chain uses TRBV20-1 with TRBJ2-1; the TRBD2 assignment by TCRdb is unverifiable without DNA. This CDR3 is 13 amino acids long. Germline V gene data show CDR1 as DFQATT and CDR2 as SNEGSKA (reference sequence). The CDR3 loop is CSSLALAYNEQFF.

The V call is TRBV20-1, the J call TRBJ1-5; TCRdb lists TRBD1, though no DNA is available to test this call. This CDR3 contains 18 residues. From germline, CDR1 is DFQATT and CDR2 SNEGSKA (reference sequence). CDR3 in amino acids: CSARDPNKGAYSNQPQHF.

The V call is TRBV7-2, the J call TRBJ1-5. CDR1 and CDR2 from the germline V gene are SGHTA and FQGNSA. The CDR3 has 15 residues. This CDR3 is CASSPGGWGNQPQHF. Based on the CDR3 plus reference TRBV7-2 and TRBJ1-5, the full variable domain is GAGVSQSPSNKVTEKGKDVELRCDPISGHTALYWYRQSLGQGLEFLIYFQGNSAPDKSGLPSDRFSAERTGGSVSTLTIQRTQQEDSAVYLCASSPGGWGNQPQHFGDGTRLSIL.